The 8 T cell receptor beta chains below come from one sample, sequenced in a study of CD8 T cells in Susac syndrome (dated 2019 in TCRdb). Libraries came from the immunoSEQ multiplex PCR assay. RNA was extracted using the RNeasy kit, and about 0.5 to 1 microgram was reverse transcribed with random hexamers. The raw public data were reprocessed by TCRdb itself: fastp quality trimming at Q25, MiXCR clonotype calling, in-frame beta chains only. Rows merge per CDR3 protein into single entries with the most common DNA and genes. Across this sample there are about 120,000 distinct CDR3 sequences, with 85% to 95% seen only once. Clones ranked in the top ten supply approximately 0.089% of the sample. Sample: CD4+ T cells from PBMCs. The receptors here all came from a human donor in good health.

The chain uses TRBV24-1 and TRBJ2-5, with TRBD1 matching 10 bases. Trimming removed 2 bases from V and 5 bases from J; junction bases left unmatched: 7. CDR3 length equals 16 residues. Germline assignment: CDR1 KGHDR and CDR2 SFDVKD. CDR3 residues: CATSDSRQGAYETQYF. Here the CDR3 DNA reads TGTGCCACCAGTGATTCTAGACAGGGGGCTTACGAGACCCAGTACTTC.

The rearrangement uses TRBV28 and TRBJ2-7; D ambiguous. The CDR3 is made up of 13 amino acids. The ends were cut back, 2 bases at V and 3 bases at J, with 8 bases in the middle. The germline V gene encodes CDR1 MDHEN and CDR2 SYDVKM. Written as DNA, the CDR3 is TGTGCCAGCAGTTTAAGTAGGGACTACGAGCAGTACTTC. Encoded protein: CASSLSRDYEQYF.

The sample holds one count of this clonotype. The chain carries TRBV3-1 and TRBJ2-7; the D is unclear. The CDR3 contains 15 residues. The germline V gene has CDR1 LGHDT and CDR2 YNNKEL (reference sequence). V lost 1 base to trimming and J lost 6 bases, with 16 bases between them. The CDR3 bases are TGTGCCAGCAGCCAAGTCGGCCGAGCCCTCTTCGAGCAGTACTTC. It specifies CASSQVGRALFEQYF.

V is TRBV6-4 and J is TRBJ2-2; 7 bases align to TRBD1. Trimming took 4 bases from V and 2 from J; bases not matched to a gene: 4. The V gene's germline CDR1 is MRHNA and CDR2 SNTAGT. This CDR3 has 15 amino acids. In DNA form, the CDR3 reads TGTGCCAGCAGTGGGACAGGAGCTAACACCGGGGAGCTGTTTTTT. Protein: CASSGTGANTGELFF.

The chain has TRBV9 and TRBJ2-7; D unclear. In germline, CDR1 is SGDLS, CDR2 YYNGEE. The CDR3 contains 14 residues. Between the trimmed V and J ends, which lost 0 bases and 5 bases, there was a span of 12 bases. CDR3 coding DNA: TGTGCCAGCAGCGTAGACGACCTCCGGCACGAGCAGTACTTC. Translation gives CASSVDDLRHEQYF.

This rearrangement joins TRBV12-3 or TRBV12-4 to TRBJ2-5; TRBD2 aligns across 7 bases. The CDR3 totals 16 residues. J lost 0 bases, V lost 5 bases, and 9 bases had no gene match. The CDR3 nucleotides read TGTGCCAGCAGTCCGCACGGGCGGGAGAACCAAGAGACCCAGTACTTC. This codes for CASSPHGRENQETQYF.

The chain is built from TRBV29-1 and TRBJ2-5; 13 bases match TRBD2. CDR3 length: 13 amino acids. V trimming: 6 bases; J trimming: 4 bases; junction bases outside the gene matches: 2. Germline V gene lookup returns CDR1 SQVTM and CDR2 ANQGSEA. The CDR3 here is CSVLAGGLETQYF. The CDR3 DNA sequence: TGCAGCGTACTAGCGGGAGGGCTAGAGACCCAGTACTTC.

This rearrangement joins TRBV25-1 to TRBJ1-2, with TRBD1 matching 7 bases. The CDR3 covers 14 residues. The ends lost 3 bases at V and 5 bases at J; junction bases unmatched: 6. Germline V lookup: CDR1 MGHDK, CDR2 SYGVNS. This CDR3 is CASSDPTGAYGYTF. CDR3 coding DNA: TGTGCCAGCAGTGACCCCACAGGGGCGTATGGCTACACCTTC.